What follows are 32 T cell receptor beta chains derived from one specimen sequenced in a study of OX40 agonist ivuxolimab in advanced cancers. Only in-frame clones appear in the TCRdb table, and some are missing; sequencing was by immunoSEQ multiplex PCR. Of 21,000 or so clones in the sample, around 78% were seen once. The source material was CD4+ or CD8+ T cells sorted from blood, sampled in a trial of the OX40 agonist ivuxolimab. Source of these receptors: an adult with an advanced solid tumor such as melanoma, head and neck, liver or kidney cancer.

The chain employs TRBV9 and TRBJ2-5; perhaps TRBD2 as D (6 bases). V dropped 4 bases and J dropped 4 bases, with 23 bases sitting between them. The CDR3 is 17 residues long. The germline V gene has CDR1 SGDLS and CDR2 YYNGEE. In DNA, the CDR3 is TGTGCCAGCAGCCCCCCGATAGGGGAACCCGGGGGAGAGACCCAGTACTTC. It codes for CASSPPIGEPGGETQYF.

The gene calls are TRBV28 and TRBJ1-2; a possible D gene is TRBD1 (6 bases). CDR1 is MDHEN and CDR2 is SYDVKM in the germline V gene. The CDR3 runs to 13 residues. V lost 8 bases to trimming and J lost 8 bases, with 18 bases between them. CDR3 amino acids: CASWEQGPGGYTF. CDR3 nucleotide sequence: TGTGCCAGCTGGGAACAGGGACCGGGGGGCTACACCTTC.

This sequence joins TRBV27 and TRBJ2-1, with 7 nucleotides matching TRBD1. The CDR3 is 12 amino acids. The germline CDR1 and CDR2 sequences are MNHEY and SMNVEV (reference sequence). The junction had 1 base not matched to a gene; V was cut back by 3 bases and J by 8 bases. The CDR3: CASSFTGDEQFF. The CDR3 bases are TGTGCCAGCAGTTTCACAGGGGATGAGCAGTTCTTC.

The chain carries TRBV10-1 and TRBJ1-1, with TRBD1 identical over 8 bases. The ends lost 8 bases at V and 1 base at J; junction bases unmatched: 6. CDR1 and CDR2 (germline): WNHNN, SYGVQD (reference sequence). The CDR3 spans 14 residues. In DNA form, the CDR3 reads TGCGCCAGCGACTTAGGGACAGGGAACACTGAAGCTTTCTTT. Protein sequence: CASDLGTGNTEAFF.

V usage is TRBV4-2 and J usage is TRBJ2-7, with D maybe TRBD1 (6 bases). CDR3 size: 11 residues. The V gene lost 8 bases and the J gene lost 6 bases, with 11 bases spanning the gap. CDR1 and CDR2 (germline): LGHNA, YNFKEQ. The CDR3 bases are TGTGCCAGCGGCTACAGGGTCGAGCAGTACTTC. Its translation: CASGYRVEQYF.

The chain joins TRBV20-1 to TRBJ1-1; D gene unclear. The CDR3 sequence is 10 residues long. The germline V gene has CDR1 DFQATT and CDR2 SNEGSKA (reference sequence). V was trimmed by 7 bases and J by 6 bases, leaving 9 bases between them. CDR3 nucleotides: TGCAGTGACTCCAGAGCTGAAGCTTTCTTT. This encodes CSDSRAEAFF.

The rearrangement uses TRBV7-9 and TRBJ2-2; D gene unclear. The CDR3 has 17 residues. Germline values: CDR1 SEHNR, CDR2 FQNEAQ (reference sequence). Trimming took 0 bases from V and 3 from J, leaving 14 bases between them. CDR3 loop: CASSLALSGSDTGELFF. The CDR3 DNA follows: TGTGCCAGCAGCTTAGCGTTGTCGGGTTCGGACACCGGGGAGCTGTTTTTT.

J is TRBJ2-5 and V is TRBV20-1; D unresolved. This CDR3 is built from 10 residues. The germline V gene has CDR1 DFQATT and CDR2 SNEGSKA (reference sequence). The CDR3 here is CSVEWETQYF. The CDR3 nucleotides read TGCAGCGTGGAGTGGGAGACCCAGTACTTC.

V usage is TRBV2 and J usage is TRBJ1-5; 8 nucleotides match TRBD1. Looked up from germline, CDR1 is SNHLY and CDR2 is FYNNEI. This CDR3 is built from 16 residues. V shed 2 bases and J 2 bases; nucleotides not matched to a gene: 5. This CDR3 reads CASSEPGGAGNQPQHF. The CDR3 DNA is TGTGCCAGCAGTGAACCAGGGGGCGCCGGCAATCAGCCCCAGCATTTT.

This clone was seen a few times. J is TRBJ2-1 and V is TRBV9; D call uncertain. CDR3 size: 12 residues. The ends were cut back, 4 bases at V and 10 bases at J, with 12 bases in the middle. Germline assignment: CDR1 SGDLS and CDR2 YYNGEE. For the CDR3, the DNA is TGTGCCAGCAGCACCCAGTCGGAGGAGCAGTTCTTC. It codes for CASSTQSEEQFF. Drawing the rest from reference TRBV9 and TRBJ2-1, the complete variable domain is DSGVTQTPKHLITATGQRVTLRCSPRSGDLSVYWYQQSLDQGLQFLIQYYNGEERAKGNILERFSAQQFPDLHSELNLSSLELGDSALYFCASSTQSEEQFFGPGTRLTVL.

The genes are TRBV5-1 and TRBJ1-3, with D possibly TRBD1 on 5 matching bases. Between the trimmed V and J ends, which lost 4 bases and 4 bases, there was a span of 18 bases. The CDR3 is 16 amino acids. Germline values: CDR1 SGHRS, CDR2 YFSETQ. CDR3 DNA: TGCGCCAGCAGCCCTGGGGACGGTACGAGGGGAAACACCATATATTTT. It encodes CASSPGDGTRGNTIYF.

This clone qualifies as medium-sized. This chain joins TRBV28 and TRBJ2-7; 11 bases agree with TRBD1. Germline values: CDR1 MDHEN, CDR2 SYDVKM. CDR3 length equals 14 residues. Trimming at V came to 6 bases and at J to 4 bases, leaving 5 bases not matched to a gene. CDR3 region: CASRTGTGGYEQYF. For the CDR3, the DNA is TGTGCCAGCAGGACCGGGACAGGGGGTTACGAGCAGTACTTC.

The rearrangement joins TRBV7-9 to TRBJ2-5, with a tentative D call TRBD1 (5 bases). Between the trimmed V and J ends, which lost 2 bases and 5 bases, there was a span of 15 bases. Germline V gene lookup returns CDR1 SEHNR and CDR2 FQNEAQ (reference sequence). The CDR3 contains 15 residues. The DNA for the CDR3 is TGTGCCAGCAGCTTAAGGGGTGAGGTCGTCGAGACCCAGTACTTC. This sequence encodes CASSLRGEVVETQYF.

The V call is TRBV5-5, the J call TRBJ2-2; the D is unclear. The CDR3 runs to 13 residues. Germline CDR1 and CDR2: SGHKS and YYEKEE (reference sequence). The V gene lost 0 bases and the J gene lost 5 bases, with 5 bases spanning the gap. CDR3 nucleotides: TGTGCCAGCAGCTTGGCATCGACCGGGGAGCTGTTTTTT. Its protein product is CASSLASTGELFF.

The gene calls are TRBV6-5 and TRBJ1-2; D gene uncertain. Germline lookup yields CDR1 MNHEY and CDR2 SVGAGI. The CDR3 spans 15 residues. Deletions cut 0 bases from V and 5 bases from J, with 13 bases between. Here the CDR3 reads CASSYSRVLGYGYTF. The CDR3 nucleotides are TGTGCCAGCAGTTACTCCCGGGTACTAGGGTATGGCTACACCTTC.

This clone has just one count. This chain uses TRBV7-2 with TRBJ2-2, with no clear D. Germline V CDR1 and CDR2: SGHTA, FQGNSA. CDR3 length: 14 amino acids. V lost 2 bases and J 4 bases, leaving 8 bases between the germline ends. CDR3 in amino acids: CASSLKAVTGELFF. The CDR3 DNA reads as TGTGCCAGCAGCTTAAAGGCCGTCACCGGGGAGCTGTTTTTT.

The CDR3 here is CASSSPRKGGAGANVLTF. Written as DNA, the CDR3 is TGTGCCAGCAGCTCCCCAAGAAAAGGGGGTGCTGGGGCCAACGTCCTGACTTTC. The chain has TRBV7-3 and TRBJ2-6, with a tentative D call TRBD1 (6 bases). Germline assignment: CDR1 SGHTA and CDR2 FQGTGA. The CDR3 has 18 residues. Trimming removed 4 bases at V and 2 bases at J, with 18 bases between.

V gene TRBV5-4 combines with J gene TRBJ2-5; 8 nucleotides align to TRBD2. CDR1 and CDR2 from the germline V gene are SGHNT and YYREEE (reference sequence). V lost 7 bases and J lost 5; bases outside the gene matches: 10. The CDR3 has 14 residues. CDR3 region: CASARGAFLETQYF. CDR3 nucleotide sequence: TGTGCCAGCGCGCGGGGGGCTTTTCTGGAGACCCAGTACTTC.

This clone was observed a single time. The chain carries TRBV9 and TRBJ1-1, with D unclear. The CDR3 consists of 13 residues. V was pared by 1 base and J by 7 bases, with 11 bases between. From germline, CDR1 is SGDLS and CDR2 YYNGEE. As DNA, the CDR3 is TGTGCCAGCAGCGTATTAGAGTTGGGTGAAGCTTTCTTT. It translates to CASSVLELGEAFF.

This clone was seen only a few times. The chain uses TRBV18 and TRBJ1-1, with D perhaps matching TRBD1 (5 bases). The CDR3 spans 15 residues. Trimming cost V 0 bases and J 4 bases, with 12 bases left between them. Germline V gives CDR1 KGHSH, CDR2 LQKENI. CDR3 coding DNA: TGTGCCAGCTCACCACCGGTCAGGGCCCTCACTGAAGCTTTCTTT. This gives the protein CASSPPVRALTEAFF. Complete variable domain (other parts from reference TRBV18 and TRBJ1-1): NAGVMQNPRHLVRRRGQEARLRCSPMKGHSHVYWYRQLPEEGLKFMVYLQKENIIDESGMPKERFSAEFPKEGPSILRIQQVVRGDSAAYFCASSPPVRALTEAFFGQGTRLTVV.

The chain uses TRBV7-8 and TRBJ2-2, with TRBD2 matching over 7 bases. The CDR3 runs to 15 residues. In germline, CDR1 is SGHVS, CDR2 FQNEAQ. Trimming took 1 base from V and 7 from J; bases not matched to a gene: 6. The CDR3 protein is CASSLGGRGVGELFF. DNA of the CDR3: TGTGCCAGCAGCTTAGGCGGGAGAGGGGTCGGGGAGCTGTTTTTT.

The chain recombines TRBV19 with TRBJ2-3; 8 bases match TRBD1. Trimming removed 4 bases from V and 5 bases from J; junction bases left unmatched: 8. Germline CDR1 is LNHDA and CDR2 is SQIVND (reference sequence). This CDR3 has 15 amino acids. The CDR3 is CASSTTGAWVDTQYF. The CDR3 DNA reads as TGTGCCAGTAGTACGACAGGGGCCTGGGTAGATACGCAGTATTTT.

This clone occurred once. The chain employs TRBV6-6 and TRBJ2-1, with 8 positions matching TRBD2. V was clipped by 2 bases and J by 9 bases; unmatched bases: 9. CDR3 length equals 15 residues. Germline CDR1 and CDR2: MNHNY and SVGAGI (reference sequence). CDR3 in amino acids: CASSYDRGGLSEQFF. The CDR3 nucleotides read TGTGCCAGCAGTTACGACCGGGGGGGCCTTAGTGAGCAGTTCTTC.

This sequence joins TRBV4-1 and TRBJ1-3, with D unresolved. CDR1 is MGHRA, CDR2 YSYEKL, per germline. There are 16 residues in the CDR3. V was pared by 4 bases and J by 4 bases, with 17 bases between. Here the CDR3 DNA reads TGCGCCAGCAGCCTACAACCTGAGTGGGGAGGAAACACCATATATTTT. Translation: CASSLQPEWGGNTIYF.

The genes are TRBV6-5 and TRBJ1-1; TRBD1 is a possible D gene (6 bases). The length of the CDR3 is 13 residues. Per germline, CDR1 MNHEY and CDR2 SVGAGI. The V end lost 6 bases, the J end lost 8 bases, and 16 bases lay between the germline ends. This CDR3 is CASRDEDRQEAFF. Here the CDR3 DNA reads TGTGCCAGCAGGGACGAAGACAGGCAAGAAGCTTTCTTT.

The V call is TRBV11-3, the J call TRBJ2-7, with D maybe TRBD1 (7 bases). Trimming pared 0 bases from V and 3 bases from J, leaving 18 bases between. The CDR3 runs to 17 residues. Germline CDR1 and CDR2: SGHNT and YENEEA. As DNA, the CDR3 is TGTGCCAGCAGCTTAGAATCCGCCCAGGGGGGAGACTACGAGCAGTACTTC. Its translation: CASSLESAQGGDYEQYF.

The V gene is TRBV10-3, the J gene TRBJ2-2; 8 bases fit TRBD2. V trimming: 7 bases; J trimming: 6 bases; junction bases outside the gene matches: 13. CDR1 ENHRY and CDR2 SYGVKD come from the germline V gene. The CDR3 length is 16 residues. The CDR3 loop reads CAIKSASGYFPGELFF. CDR3 nucleotide sequence: TGTGCCATCAAGTCGGCTAGCGGGTACTTTCCCGGGGAGCTGTTTTTT.

This chain joins TRBV18 and TRBJ2-5, with D possibly being TRBD1 or TRBD2 (5 bases each). In germline, CDR1 is KGHSH, CDR2 LQKENI. The CDR3 sequence is 15 residues long. V was cut by 0 bases and J by 1 base, with 9 bases left in between. The CDR3 nucleotides read TGTGCCAGCTCACCACCAGAGGGGTTCCAAGAGACCCAGTACTTC. It yields the protein CASSPPEGFQETQYF.

The rearrangement uses TRBV11-2 and TRBJ2-1, with D tentatively TRBD1 (5 bases). The CDR3 runs to 16 residues. Germline V gene lookup returns CDR1 SGHAT and CDR2 FQNNGV. V dropped 2 bases and J dropped 2 bases, with 13 bases sitting between them. In nucleotides, the CDR3 is TGTGCCAGCAGCTTAAGGCCAGGGTCTACCTACAATGAGCAGTTCTTC. The encoded protein is CASSLRPGSTYNEQFF.

V and J are TRBV6-1 and TRBJ2-7; 10 nucleotides agree with TRBD1. The V gene end was trimmed by 2 bases and the J gene end by 2 bases; junction bases not matched to a gene: 3. The germline V gene encodes CDR1 MNHNS and CDR2 SASEGT. The CDR3 covers 15 residues. The CDR3 DNA follows: TGTGCCAGCAGTGAACCCGGGACAGGGGCCTACGAGCAGTACTTC. It is translated as CASSEPGTGAYEQYF.

The CDR3 sequence: CASSTVLGGELFF. DNA for the CDR3: TGTGCCAGCAGCACCGTACTTGGCGGGGAGCTGTTTTTT. The V call is TRBV9, the J call TRBJ2-2; D unresolved. Trimming removed 4 bases from V and 7 bases from J, with 11 bases in between. The germline gives CDR1 SGDLS, CDR2 YYNGEE. This CDR3 region has 13 residues.

The chain recombines TRBV7-3 with TRBJ2-3; 10 nucleotides agree with TRBD2. Per germline, CDR1 SGHTA and CDR2 FQGTGA. Trimming took 5 bases from V and 3 from J; bases not matched to a gene: 5. This CDR3 contains 15 residues. The chain's CDR3 is CASSLSGRGTDTQYF. The CDR3 DNA reads TGTGCCAGCAGCCTCAGCGGGAGGGGTACAGATACGCAGTATTTT.